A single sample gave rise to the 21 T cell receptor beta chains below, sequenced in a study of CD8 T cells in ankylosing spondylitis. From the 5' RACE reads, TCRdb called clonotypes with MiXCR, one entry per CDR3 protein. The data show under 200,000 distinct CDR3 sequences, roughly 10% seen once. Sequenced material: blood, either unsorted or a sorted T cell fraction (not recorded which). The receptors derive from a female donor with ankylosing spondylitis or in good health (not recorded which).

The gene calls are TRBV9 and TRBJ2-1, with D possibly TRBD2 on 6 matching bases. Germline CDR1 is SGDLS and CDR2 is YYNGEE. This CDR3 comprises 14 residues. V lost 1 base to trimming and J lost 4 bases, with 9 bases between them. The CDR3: CASSVSGYYNEQFF. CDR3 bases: TGTGCCAGCAGCGTAAGCGGGTATTACAATGAGCAGTTCTTC.

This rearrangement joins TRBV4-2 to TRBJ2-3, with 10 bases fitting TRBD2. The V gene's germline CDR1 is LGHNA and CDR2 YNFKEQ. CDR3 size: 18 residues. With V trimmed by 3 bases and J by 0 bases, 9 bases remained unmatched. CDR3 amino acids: CASSHDPGLAYSTDTQYF. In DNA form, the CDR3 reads TGTGCCAGCAGCCACGATCCGGGACTAGCGTACAGCACAGATACGCAGTATTTT.

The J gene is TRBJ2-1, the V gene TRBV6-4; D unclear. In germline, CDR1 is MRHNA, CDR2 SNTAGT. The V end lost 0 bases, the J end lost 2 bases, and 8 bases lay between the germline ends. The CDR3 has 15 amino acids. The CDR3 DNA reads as TGTGCCAGCAGTGACTCGGGTGGTGCCTACAATGAGCAGTTCTTC. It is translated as CASSDSGGAYNEQFF.

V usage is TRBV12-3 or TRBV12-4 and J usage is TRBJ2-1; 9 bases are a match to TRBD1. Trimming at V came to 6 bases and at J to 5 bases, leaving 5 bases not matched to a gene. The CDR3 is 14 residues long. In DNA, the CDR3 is TGTGCCAGCAGGTCCGGGACAGGGAACAATGAGCAGTTCTTC. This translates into CASRSGTGNNEQFF.

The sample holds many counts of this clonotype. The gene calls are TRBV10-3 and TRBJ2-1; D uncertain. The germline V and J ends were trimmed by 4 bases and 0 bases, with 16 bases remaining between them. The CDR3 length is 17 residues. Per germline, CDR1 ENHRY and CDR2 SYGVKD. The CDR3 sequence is CAISGRADRSSYNEQFF. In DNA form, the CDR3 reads TGTGCCATCAGTGGAAGGGCAGATCGGAGCTCCTACAATGAGCAGTTCTTC.

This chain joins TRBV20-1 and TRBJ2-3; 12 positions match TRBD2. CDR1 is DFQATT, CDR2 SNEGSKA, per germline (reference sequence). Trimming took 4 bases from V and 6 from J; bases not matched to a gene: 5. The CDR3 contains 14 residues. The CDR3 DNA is TGCAGTGCTAACCCAACTAGCGGGAGGGATACGCAGTATTTT. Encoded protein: CSANPTSGRDTQYF.

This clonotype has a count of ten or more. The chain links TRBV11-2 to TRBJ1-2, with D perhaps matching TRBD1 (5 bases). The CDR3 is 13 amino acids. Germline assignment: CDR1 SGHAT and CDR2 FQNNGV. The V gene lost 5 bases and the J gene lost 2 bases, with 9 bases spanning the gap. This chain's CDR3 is CASSQTANYGYTF. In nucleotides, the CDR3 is TGTGCCAGCAGCCAGACAGCCAACTATGGCTACACCTTC.

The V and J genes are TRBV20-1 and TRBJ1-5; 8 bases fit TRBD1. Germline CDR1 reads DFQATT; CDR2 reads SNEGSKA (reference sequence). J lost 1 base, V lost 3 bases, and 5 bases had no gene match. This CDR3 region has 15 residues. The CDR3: CSARLDRGSNQPQHF. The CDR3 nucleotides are TGCAGTGCTAGGTTAGACAGGGGAAGCAATCAGCCCCAGCATTTT.

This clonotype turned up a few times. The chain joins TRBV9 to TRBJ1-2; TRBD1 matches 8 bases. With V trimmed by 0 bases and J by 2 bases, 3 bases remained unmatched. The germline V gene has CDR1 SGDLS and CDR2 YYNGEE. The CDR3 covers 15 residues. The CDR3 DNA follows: TGTGCCAGCAGCGTAGGGGCAGGGGGCAACTATGGCTACACCTTC. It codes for CASSVGAGGNYGYTF.

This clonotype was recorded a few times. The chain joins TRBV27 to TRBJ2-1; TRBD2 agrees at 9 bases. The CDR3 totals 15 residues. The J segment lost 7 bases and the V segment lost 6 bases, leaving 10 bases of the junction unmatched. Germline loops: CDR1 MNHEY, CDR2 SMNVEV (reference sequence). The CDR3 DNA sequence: TGTGCCAGCAGACCGATAGCGGGAGCCCGAAATGAGCAGTTCTTC. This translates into CASRPIAGARNEQFF.

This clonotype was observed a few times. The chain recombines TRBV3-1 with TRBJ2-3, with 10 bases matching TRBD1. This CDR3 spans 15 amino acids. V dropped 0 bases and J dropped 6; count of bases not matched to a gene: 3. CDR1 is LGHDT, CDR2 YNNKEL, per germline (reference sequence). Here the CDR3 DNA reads TGTGCCAGCAGCCAAGAAGGGACAGGGGACGATACGCAGTATTTT. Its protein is CASSQEGTGDDTQYF.

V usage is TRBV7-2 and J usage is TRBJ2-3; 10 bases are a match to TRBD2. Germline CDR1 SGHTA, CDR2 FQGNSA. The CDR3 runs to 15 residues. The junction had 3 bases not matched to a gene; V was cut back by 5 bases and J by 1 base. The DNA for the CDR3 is TGTGCCAGCAGCCACGGGACTAGCGGCACAGATACGCAGTATTTT. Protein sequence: CASSHGTSGTDTQYF.

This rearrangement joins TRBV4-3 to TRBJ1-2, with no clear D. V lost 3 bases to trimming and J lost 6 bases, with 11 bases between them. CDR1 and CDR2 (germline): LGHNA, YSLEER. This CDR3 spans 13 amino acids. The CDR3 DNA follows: TGCGCCAGCAGCCAGGGCCCGGGTGATGGCTACACCTTC. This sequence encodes CASSQGPGDGYTF.

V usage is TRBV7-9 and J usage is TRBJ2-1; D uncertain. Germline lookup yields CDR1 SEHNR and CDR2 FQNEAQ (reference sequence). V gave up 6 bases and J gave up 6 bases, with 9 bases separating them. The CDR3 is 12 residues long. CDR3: CASSRKTNEQFF. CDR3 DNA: TGTGCCAGCAGTAGAAAAACCAATGAGCAGTTCTTC.

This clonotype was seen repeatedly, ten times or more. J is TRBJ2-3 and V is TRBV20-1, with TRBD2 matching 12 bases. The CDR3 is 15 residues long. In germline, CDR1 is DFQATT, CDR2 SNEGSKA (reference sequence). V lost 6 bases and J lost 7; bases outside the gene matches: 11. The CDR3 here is CSAPSPSGRGNTQYF. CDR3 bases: TGCAGTGCCCCTAGTCCTAGCGGGAGGGGGAATACGCAGTATTTT.

The CDR3 coding sequence is TGTGCCAGCAGCTTGGCGGCGGGAGCCCACAATGAGCAGTTCTTC. As protein: CASSLAAGAHNEQFF. The gene calls are TRBV5-4 and TRBJ2-1; 7 nucleotides line up with TRBD2. The junction had 5 bases not matched to a gene; V was cut back by 0 bases and J by 5 bases. The CDR3 is made up of 15 amino acids. CDR1 and CDR2 from the germline V gene are SGHNT and YYREEE (reference sequence).

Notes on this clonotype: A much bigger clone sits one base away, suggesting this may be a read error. In DNA form, the CDR3 reads TGTGCCAGCAGCGCCACGCCCCGCTCCTACAATGAGCTGTTCTTC. Protein product: CASSATPRSYNELFF. This chain uses TRBV9 with TRBJ2-1; D gene ambiguous. Germline V CDR1 and CDR2: SGDLS, YYNGEE. This CDR3 has 15 amino acids.

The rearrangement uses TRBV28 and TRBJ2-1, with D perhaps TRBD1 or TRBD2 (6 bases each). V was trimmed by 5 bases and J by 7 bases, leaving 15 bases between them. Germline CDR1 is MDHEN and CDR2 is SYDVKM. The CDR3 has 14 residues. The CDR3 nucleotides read TGTGCCAGCAGTGGGGGGACAACCGTGAATGAGCAGTTCTTC. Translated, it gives CASSGGTTVNEQFF.

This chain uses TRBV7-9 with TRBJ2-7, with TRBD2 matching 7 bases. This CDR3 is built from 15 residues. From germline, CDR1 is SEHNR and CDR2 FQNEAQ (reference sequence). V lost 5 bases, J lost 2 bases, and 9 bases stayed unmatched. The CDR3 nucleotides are TGTGCCAGCAGCGAGAAAATAGCGGGCCCCTACGAGCAGTACTTC. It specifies CASSEKIAGPYEQYF. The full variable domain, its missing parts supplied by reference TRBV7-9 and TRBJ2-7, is DTGVSQNPRHKITKRGQNVTFRCDPISEHNRLYWYRQTLGQGPEFLTYFQNEAQLEKSRLLSDRFSAERPKGSFSTLEIQRTEQGDSAMYLCASSEKIAGPYEQYFGPGTRLTVT.

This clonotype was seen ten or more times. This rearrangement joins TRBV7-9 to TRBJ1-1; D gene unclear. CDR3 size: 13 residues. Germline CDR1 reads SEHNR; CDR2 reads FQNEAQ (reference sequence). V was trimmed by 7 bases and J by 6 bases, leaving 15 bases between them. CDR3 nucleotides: TGTGCCAGCACCCTAAGTGGGAGCGCTGAAGCTTTCTTT. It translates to CASTLSGSAEAFF.

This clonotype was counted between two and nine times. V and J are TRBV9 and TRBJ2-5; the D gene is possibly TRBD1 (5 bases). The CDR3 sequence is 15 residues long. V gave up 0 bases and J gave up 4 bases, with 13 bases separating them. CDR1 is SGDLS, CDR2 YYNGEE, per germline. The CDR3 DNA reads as TGTGCCAGCAGCGTAGCTAACACAGGAACAGAGACCCAGTACTTC. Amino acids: CASSVANTGTETQYF.